These T cell receptor beta chains were read from a single sample in a study of T-cell memory formation after mild COVID-19. TCRdb called the 5' RACE reads again in MiXCR, with one record for every CDR3 protein. The repertoire holds about 450,000 distinct CDR3 sequences, with 23% as singletons. Sequenced sample: PBMCs or a T cell subset sorted from them (not recorded which). The source of these receptors is an adult woman who had mild COVID-19 (a few samples of this study predate the infection). Cell type and time point are not known. The CDR3 runs from the conserved cysteine through the conserved F or W. Each record gives: CDR3 length, D gene, V gene, J gene, clone size, CDR3 DNA, CDR3 protein. D genes are given only for firm matches. The size of a clone is reported for some rows only, either as once, few or many, or as a class for expanded clones.

length: 14
D: -
V: TRBV11-2
J: TRBJ1-2
size: few
DNA: TGTGCCAGCAGCTTAGGCGGCCGGAACTATGGCTACACCTTC
CDR3: CASSLGGRNYGYTF

length: 15
D: TRBD1
V: TRBV5-1
J: TRBJ2-7
size: -
DNA: TGCGCCAGAGGGTATAGAGACAGGGTTGGGCACGAGCAGTACTTC
CDR3: CARGYRDRVGHEQYF

length: 14
D: TRBD2
V: TRBV10-2
J: TRBJ2-7
size: few
DNA: TGCGCCAGCAGAACCGGGACTAGCACCTACGAGCAGTACTTC
CDR3: CASRTGTSTYEQYF

length: 14
D: TRBD2
V: TRBV6-5
J: TRBJ2-7
size: few
DNA: TGTGCCAGCCGCTCTAGCGGGAGCTCCTACGAGCAGTACTTC
CDR3: CASRSSGSSYEQYF

length: 14
D: TRBD2
V: TRBV12-3/TRBV12-4
J: TRBJ2-1
size: many
DNA: TGTGCCAGCAGTTCGGAGACTAGCCCCGATGAGCAGTTCTTC
CDR3: CASSSETSPDEQFF

length: 16
D: TRBD1
V: TRBV7-9
J: TRBJ2-5
size: few
DNA: TGTGCCAGCAGCTCACCCCCGGGACAGGGGTATGAGACCCAGTACTTC
CDR3: CASSSPPGQGYETQYF

length: 13
D: -
V: TRBV20-1
J: TRBJ1-1
size: -
DNA: TGCAGTGCTAGAACTCCCTTGAACACTGAAGCTTTCTTT
CDR3: CSARTPLNTEAFF

length: 17
D: TRBD2
V: TRBV3-1
J: TRBJ2-2
size: -
DNA: TGTGCCAGCAGCCAAGATTTTCGGGCGGGGGGCACCGGGGAGCTGTTTTTT
CDR3: CASSQDFRAGGTGELFF

length: 15
D: -
V: TRBV6-5
J: TRBJ2-2
size: -
DNA: TGTGCCAGCAGTTACTCGATGGGGGCAGGGGGGGAGCTGTTTTTT
CDR3: CASSYSMGAGGELFF

length: 14
D: TRBD1
V: TRBV6-6
J: TRBJ2-3
size: -
DNA: TGTGCCAGCAACCGACAGGGGGAAATAGATACGCAGTATTTT
CDR3: CASNRQGEIDTQYF

length: 12
D: -
V: TRBV5-1
J: TRBJ2-1
size: many
DNA: TGCGCCAGCGCAAGCTCCTACAATGAGCAGTTCTTC
CDR3: CASASSYNEQFF

length: 13
D: -
V: TRBV7-8
J: TRBJ2-7
size: -
DNA: TGTGCCAGCAGCTCCAGTAGGACCTACGAGCAGTACTTC
CDR3: CASSSSRTYEQYF

length: 16
D: TRBD1
V: TRBV28
J: TRBJ2-7
size: -
DNA: TGTGCCAGCAGTCAGATCCGGGACAGGGGGTCCTACGAGCAGTACTTC
CDR3: CASSQIRDRGSYEQYF

length: 15
D: -
V: TRBV7-9
J: TRBJ2-1
size: -
DNA: TGTGCCAGCAGCCGAACTTTGGGGGAGCACAATGAGCAGTTCTTC
CDR3: CASSRTLGEHNEQFF

length: 13
D: -
V: TRBV13
J: TRBJ2-1
size: -
DNA: TGTGCCAGCAGCCCCGCCGGACTGAATGAGCAGTTCTTC
CDR3: CASSPAGLNEQFF

length: 15
D: -
V: TRBV7-6
J: TRBJ1-1
size: -
DNA: TGTGCCAGCAGCTTAGACAGCAGGGACTACACTGAAGCTTTCTTT
CDR3: CASSLDSRDYTEAFF

length: 12
D: -
V: TRBV7-9
J: TRBJ1-1
size: many
DNA: TGTGCCAGCAGCTTAGATCTGTCTGCGGCTTTCTTT
CDR3: CASSLDLSAAFF

length: 17
D: TRBD1
V: TRBV7-9
J: TRBJ2-7
size: -
DNA: TGTGCCAGCAGCTCGAGAGCTATGGACAGGGGGCTCCACGAGCAGTACTTC
CDR3: CASSSRAMDRGLHEQYF

length: 15
D: -
V: TRBV6-5
J: TRBJ1-1
size: few
DNA: TGTGCCAGCAGTTACGGTGCAGGCTTACGCAAAGAAGCTTTCTTT
CDR3: CASSYGAGLRKEAFF

length: 15
D: TRBD1
V: TRBV5-1
J: TRBJ1-4
size: few
DNA: TGCGCCAGCAGCGGTACGACAGGGCAGAATGAAAAACTGTTTTTT
CDR3: CASSGTTGQNEKLFF

length: 13
D: -
V: TRBV14
J: TRBJ1-2
size: -
DNA: TGTGCCAGCAGCCAAAGCCAGGGAGTTGGCTACACCTTC
CDR3: CASSQSQGVGYTF

length: 15
D: TRBD2
V: TRBV4-1
J: TRBJ2-1
size: -
DNA: TGCGCCAGCAGCCCCCGGACTAGCCAACCCGATGAGCAGTTCTTC
CDR3: CASSPRTSQPDEQFF

length: 14
D: -
V: TRBV29-1
J: TRBJ1-2
size: few
DNA: TGCAGCGTTGACGATGGGGCAGTTAACTATGGCTACACCTTC
CDR3: CSVDDGAVNYGYTF

length: 12
D: -
V: TRBV6-6
J: TRBJ2-3
size: few
DNA: TGTGCCGCCAGGGGAGGGCCAGATACGCAGTATTTT
CDR3: CAARGGPDTQYF

length: 14
D: -
V: TRBV20-1
J: TRBJ2-1
size: few
DNA: TGCAGTGCTAGAGGGATTAGCTCCTACAATGAGCAGTTCTTC
CDR3: CSARGISSYNEQFF

length: 13
D: -
V: TRBV2
J: TRBJ2-2
size: few
DNA: TGTGCCAGCAGTAATGGCGTGTCCGGGGAGCTGTTTTTT
CDR3: CASSNGVSGELFF

length: 18
D: TRBD2
V: TRBV7-2
J: TRBJ2-1
size: few
DNA: TGTGCCAGCAGCTCGGGACTAGCGGGAGGGTTTATCTACAATGAGCAGTTCTTC
CDR3: CASSSGLAGGFIYNEQFF

length: 10
D: -
V: TRBV29-1
J: TRBJ2-3
size: few
DNA: TGCAGCGTTGTGGCAGATACGCAGTATTTT
CDR3: CSVVADTQYF

length: 14
D: TRBD2
V: TRBV12-3/TRBV12-4
J: TRBJ2-3
size: few
DNA: TGTGCCAGCGACCAGCGGGGAATCACAGATACGCAGTATTTT
CDR3: CASDQRGITDTQYF

length: 16
D: TRBD2
V: TRBV20-1
J: TRBJ2-2
size: -
DNA: TGCAGTGCTAGTCAGCGGGGCTCCTCAAACACCGGGGAGCTGTTTTTT
CDR3: CSASQRGSSNTGELFF

length: 15
D: -
V: TRBV5-1
J: TRBJ2-3
size: few
DNA: TGCGCCAGCAGCTTCGGCGGAGCTAGCACAGATACGCAGTATTTT
CDR3: CASSFGGASTDTQYF

length: 17
D: -
V: TRBV7-2
J: TRBJ1-5
size: few
DNA: TGTGCCAGCAGCTTGAATCCGGCAGGAGGTTTTCCGCAGCCCCAGCATTTT
CDR3: CASSLNPAGGFPQPQHF

length: 17
D: -
V: TRBV11-2
J: TRBJ2-3
size: -
DNA: TGTGCCAGCAGCTTACCGGCCCTGGGGGGTCACACAGATACGCAGTATTTT
CDR3: CASSLPALGGHTDTQYF

length: 11
D: -
V: TRBV15
J: TRBJ1-2
size: -
DNA: TGTGCCACCAGCAGAGATGTTGGCTACACCTTC
CDR3: CATSRDVGYTF

length: 15
D: -
V: TRBV27
J: TRBJ1-1
size: -
DNA: TGTGCCAGCAGTTTCAAAGGGAACATGAACACTGAAGCTTTCTTT
CDR3: CASSFKGNMNTEAFF

length: 13
D: -
V: TRBV12-3/TRBV12-4
J: TRBJ1-1
size: many
DNA: TGTGCCAGCAGCACGGGTCCGAACACTGAAGCTTTCTTT
CDR3: CASSTGPNTEAFF

length: 16
D: -
V: TRBV3-1
J: TRBJ2-3
size: -
DNA: TGTGCCAGCAGCTCGGCCGGGACCCCATTGTTGGATACGCAGTATTTT
CDR3: CASSSAGTPLLDTQYF

length: 16
D: -
V: TRBV6-5
J: TRBJ1-5
size: few
DNA: TGTGCCAGCAGTTCCGGGAGGGGATATAGCAATCAGCCCCAGCATTTT
CDR3: CASSSGRGYSNQPQHF

length: 13
D: -
V: TRBV29-1
J: TRBJ2-7
size: few
DNA: TGCAGCGTTGAAGGGGATAACCACTACGAGCAGTACTTC
CDR3: CSVEGDNHYEQYF

length: 17
D: TRBD2
V: TRBV11-2
J: TRBJ2-3
size: -
DNA: TGTGCCAGCAGCTTAGGGCTAGCGGGAGGTAGAACAGATACGCAGTATTTT
CDR3: CASSLGLAGGRTDTQYF

length: 15
D: -
V: TRBV7-6
J: TRBJ2-7
size: -
DNA: TGTGCCAGCAGCTTAGGGCCAGAGAGTACCTACGAGCAGTACTTC
CDR3: CASSLGPESTYEQYF

length: 16
D: TRBD1
V: TRBV7-9
J: TRBJ2-1
size: -
DNA: TGTGCCAGCAGCGCCGATACAGGGGGGACCTACAATGAGCAGTTCTTC
CDR3: CASSADTGGTYNEQFF

length: 13
D: -
V: TRBV15
J: TRBJ2-2
size: -
DNA: TGTGCCACCAGCAGAGATGGGGTCGGGGAGCTGTTTTTT
CDR3: CATSRDGVGELFF

length: 12
D: -
V: TRBV7-9
J: TRBJ1-1
size: -
DNA: TGTGCCAGCAGCTCCCATGGAACTGAAGCTTTCTTT
CDR3: CASSSHGTEAFF

length: 16
D: -
V: TRBV11-1
J: TRBJ1-1
size: -
DNA: TGTGCCAGCAGATTTTTTACAAATCCCATGAACACTGAAGCTTTCTTT
CDR3: CASRFFTNPMNTEAFF

length: 13
D: TRBD1
V: TRBV18
J: TRBJ2-1
size: few
DNA: TGTGCCAGCTCACCGGGGACAGAATTTCTGCAGTTCTTC
CDR3: CASSPGTEFLQFF

length: 16
D: -
V: TRBV6-5
J: TRBJ2-7
size: few
DNA: TGTGCCAGCAGTTACTCGCGGCAGGGGAGCTCCTACGAGCAGTACTTC
CDR3: CASSYSRQGSSYEQYF

length: 12
D: -
V: TRBV15
J: TRBJ2-1
size: few
DNA: TGTGCCACCAGCAGCTTGGACAATGAGCAGTTCTTC
CDR3: CATSSLDNEQFF

length: 17
D: -
V: TRBV5-1
J: TRBJ2-1
size: -
DNA: TGCGCCAGCAGCTTTCGGGTGGGGACAAGAAGGAACAATGAGCAGTTCTTC
CDR3: CASSFRVGTRRNNEQFF

length: 14
D: TRBD2
V: TRBV25-1
J: TRBJ2-7
size: -
DNA: TGTGCCACTAGCGGGAGCCAAAGCTCCTACGAGCAGTACTTC
CDR3: CATSGSQSSYEQYF

length: 13
D: -
V: TRBV7-2
J: TRBJ1-2
size: -
DNA: TGTGCCAGCAGCTTGAATAGGGTCTATGGCTACACCTTC
CDR3: CASSLNRVYGYTF

length: 14
D: -
V: TRBV2
J: TRBJ2-2
size: -
DNA: TGTGCCAGCAGTCCCCGGTCGAACACCGGGGAGCTGTTTTTT
CDR3: CASSPRSNTGELFF

length: 12
D: -
V: TRBV9
J: TRBJ1-2
size: -
DNA: TGTGCCAGCGGAAAGGTTGCCTATGGCTACACCTTC
CDR3: CASGKVAYGYTF

length: 15
D: TRBD2
V: TRBV25-1
J: TRBJ2-1
size: few
DNA: TGTGCCAGCAGTGAACTAGCGGGCCCCGTGAATGAGCAGTTCTTC
CDR3: CASSELAGPVNEQFF

length: 14
D: -
V: TRBV9
J: TRBJ2-5
size: -
DNA: TGTGCCAGCAGCGGGCGGGAAGGGGTAGAGACCCAGTACTTC
CDR3: CASSGREGVETQYF

length: 16
D: -
V: TRBV3-1
J: TRBJ1-3
size: -
DNA: TGTGCCAGCAGCCAAGATGCCAGGGTTTTAGGAAACACCATATATTTT
CDR3: CASSQDARVLGNTIYF

length: 15
D: TRBD2
V: TRBV7-9
J: TRBJ2-3
size: few
DNA: TGTGCCAGCAGTCGTGGACTAGCGGGAGCAGATACGCAGTATTTT
CDR3: CASSRGLAGADTQYF

length: 15
D: -
V: TRBV7-2
J: TRBJ2-3
size: few
DNA: TGTGCCAGCAGCTTAGTCGGACTACCCTTAGATACGCAGTATTTT
CDR3: CASSLVGLPLDTQYF

length: 15
D: -
V: TRBV5-1
J: TRBJ2-1
size: -
DNA: TGCGCCAGCAGCTCCAATTCGGGCTCCTACAATGAGCAGTTCTTC
CDR3: CASSSNSGSYNEQFF